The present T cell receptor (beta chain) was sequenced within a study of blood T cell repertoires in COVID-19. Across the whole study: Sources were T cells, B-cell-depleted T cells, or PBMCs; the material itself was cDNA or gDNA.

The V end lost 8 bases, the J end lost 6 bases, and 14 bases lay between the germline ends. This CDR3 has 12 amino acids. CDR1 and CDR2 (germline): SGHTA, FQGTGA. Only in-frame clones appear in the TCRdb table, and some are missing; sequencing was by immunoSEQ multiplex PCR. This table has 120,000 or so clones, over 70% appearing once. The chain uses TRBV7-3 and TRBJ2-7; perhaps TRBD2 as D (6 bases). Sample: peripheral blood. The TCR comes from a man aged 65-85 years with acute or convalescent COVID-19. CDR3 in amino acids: CASSEWGGEQYF. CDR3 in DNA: TGTGCCAGCTCCGAGTGGGGAGGCGAGCAGTACTTC.